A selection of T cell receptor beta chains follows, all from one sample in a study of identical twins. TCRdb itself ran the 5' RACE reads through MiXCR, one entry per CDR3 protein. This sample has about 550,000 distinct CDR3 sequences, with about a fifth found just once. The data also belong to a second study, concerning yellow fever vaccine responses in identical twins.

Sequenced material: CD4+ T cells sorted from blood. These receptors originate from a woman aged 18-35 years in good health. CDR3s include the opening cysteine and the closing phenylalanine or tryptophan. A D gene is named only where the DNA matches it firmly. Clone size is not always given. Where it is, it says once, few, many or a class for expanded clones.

CDR3 protein: CASSLRPGGGGGNEQFF
CDR3 DNA: TGTGCCAGCAGCTTAAGACCGGGCGGGGGCGGTGGGAATGAGCAGTTCTTC
D gene: NA
clone size: few
J gene: TRBJ2-1
V gene: TRBV11-2

CDR3 protein: CSASPYGSTDTQYF
CDR3 DNA: TGCAGTGCTAGTCCTTACGGTAGCACAGATACGCAGTATTTT
D gene: NA
clone size: few
J gene: TRBJ2-3
V gene: TRBV20-1

CDR3 protein: CASSLEFPTNEKLFF
CDR3 DNA: TGCGCCAGCAGCTTGGAGTTCCCAACTAATGAAAAACTGTTTTTT
D gene: NA
clone size: few
J gene: TRBJ1-4
V gene: TRBV5-1

CDR3 protein: CASSPLAGVADTQYF
CDR3 DNA: TGTGCCAGCTCTCCACTAGCGGGAGTCGCAGATACGCAGTATTTT
D gene: TRBD2
clone size: many
J gene: TRBJ2-3
V gene: TRBV12-3/TRBV12-4

CDR3 protein: CASSTTTWDERTDTQYF
CDR3 DNA: TGTGCCAGCAGCACAACGACTTGGGACGAACGCACAGATACGCAGTATTTT
D gene: NA
clone size: NA
J gene: TRBJ2-3
V gene: TRBV7-8

CDR3 protein: CASSSDYWRGGNSYNEQFF
CDR3 DNA: TGTGCCAGCAGCTCCGACTATTGGCGGGGGGGCAATAGTTACAATGAGCAGTTCTTC
D gene: TRBD2
clone size: few
J gene: TRBJ2-1
V gene: TRBV11-1

CDR3 protein: CASRTRAGGYTF
CDR3 DNA: TGTGCCAGCAGGACTCGGGCTGGGGGCTACACCTTC
D gene: NA
clone size: once
J gene: TRBJ1-2
V gene: TRBV28

CDR3 protein: CSARVTSGRAQETQYF
CDR3 DNA: TGCAGTGCTAGAGTTACTAGCGGGAGGGCCCAGGAGACCCAGTACTTC
D gene: TRBD2
clone size: few
J gene: TRBJ2-5
V gene: TRBV20-1

CDR3 protein: CASSPGEGRLSEQYF
CDR3 DNA: TGTGCCAGCAGCCCCGGCGAGGGGAGGTTGTCCGAGCAGTACTTC
D gene: NA
clone size: NA
J gene: TRBJ2-7
V gene: TRBV5-8

CDR3 protein: CASSERDRGGSTDTQYF
CDR3 DNA: TGTGCCAGCAGTGAACGGGACAGGGGAGGGTCCACAGATACGCAGTATTTT
D gene: TRBD1
clone size: few
J gene: TRBJ2-3
V gene: TRBV25-1

CDR3 protein: CASSQDPGSLLREQYF
CDR3 DNA: TGCGCCAGCAGCCAAGATCCCGGGAGCCTCTTGAGGGAGCAGTACTTC
D gene: NA
clone size: NA
J gene: TRBJ2-7
V gene: TRBV4-1

CDR3 protein: CASSTLTGSYGYTF
CDR3 DNA: TGCGCCAGCAGCACTCTCACAGGAAGCTATGGCTACACCTTC
D gene: NA
clone size: many
J gene: TRBJ1-2
V gene: TRBV5-1

CDR3 protein: CASSLVGYRGGTEAFF
CDR3 DNA: TGTGCCAGCAGCTTGGTCGGCTACAGGGGGGGCACTGAAGCTTTCTTT
D gene: TRBD1
clone size: NA
J gene: TRBJ1-1
V gene: TRBV5-5

CDR3 protein: CASSNSLSRSTGELFF
CDR3 DNA: TGTGCCAGTAGTAACAGCCTATCCCGGAGCACCGGGGAGCTGTTTTTT
D gene: NA
clone size: NA
J gene: TRBJ2-2
V gene: TRBV19

CDR3 protein: CASRPQTSGLKGTGELFF
CDR3 DNA: TGTGCCAGCAGACCTCAGACTAGCGGGTTAAAGGGTACCGGGGAGCTGTTTTTT
D gene: TRBD2
clone size: few
J gene: TRBJ2-2
V gene: TRBV12-3/TRBV12-4

CDR3 protein: CASKRGQGDFTGELFF
CDR3 DNA: TGCGCCAGCAAGAGGGGACAGGGGGACTTCACCGGGGAGCTGTTTTTT
D gene: TRBD1
clone size: few
J gene: TRBJ2-2
V gene: TRBV10-2

CDR3 protein: CASSGRGLYGYTF
CDR3 DNA: TGTGCCAGCAGTGGCAGGGGTCTCTATGGCTACACCTTC
D gene: NA
clone size: NA
J gene: TRBJ1-2
V gene: TRBV28

CDR3 protein: CSAKVVRTLNEKLFF
CDR3 DNA: TGCAGTGCTAAAGTAGTGAGGACTCTTAATGAAAAACTGTTTTTT
D gene: NA
clone size: NA
J gene: TRBJ1-4
V gene: TRBV20-1

CDR3 protein: CASSLDSGGDYNEQFF
CDR3 DNA: TGCGCCAGCAGCCTGGACTCGGGAGGGGATTACAATGAGCAGTTCTTC
D gene: TRBD2
clone size: few
J gene: TRBJ2-1
V gene: TRBV5-1

CDR3 protein: CASNKGTSTGELFF
CDR3 DNA: TGTGCCAGCAATAAAGGGACCTCCACCGGGGAGCTGTTTTTT
D gene: NA
clone size: few
J gene: TRBJ2-2
V gene: TRBV3-1

CDR3 protein: CASSTAGTNTGELFF
CDR3 DNA: TGTGCCAGTAGTACCGCAGGGACGAACACCGGGGAGCTGTTTTTT
D gene: NA
clone size: few
J gene: TRBJ2-2
V gene: TRBV19

CDR3 protein: CSARTGITDTQYF
CDR3 DNA: TGCAGTGCTAGAACCGGGATCACAGATACGCAGTATTTT
D gene: NA
clone size: NA
J gene: TRBJ2-3
V gene: TRBV20-1

CDR3 protein: CASRLQVYGYTF
CDR3 DNA: TGTGCCAGCAGGTTACAGGTGTATGGCTACACCTTC
D gene: NA
clone size: NA
J gene: TRBJ1-2
V gene: TRBV12-3/TRBV12-4

CDR3 protein: CASSLAFPTSGRSYEQYF
CDR3 DNA: TGTGCCAGCAGCTTAGCTTTCCCTACTAGCGGGAGATCCTACGAGCAGTACTTC
D gene: TRBD2
clone size: few
J gene: TRBJ2-7
V gene: TRBV7-2

CDR3 protein: CASSQNNQGAGANVLTF
CDR3 DNA: TGTGCCAGCAGCCAAAATAACCAGGGAGCTGGGGCCAACGTCCTGACTTTC
D gene: NA
clone size: NA
J gene: TRBJ2-6
V gene: TRBV3-1

CDR3 protein: CAISPRDTSTDTQYF
CDR3 DNA: TGTGCCATCAGTCCCCGGGACACCAGCACAGATACGCAGTATTTT
D gene: NA
clone size: few
J gene: TRBJ2-3
V gene: TRBV10-3

CDR3 protein: CASTWGQNQPQHF
CDR3 DNA: TGTGCCAGCACATGGGGGCAGAATCAGCCCCAGCATTTT
D gene: NA
clone size: NA
J gene: TRBJ1-5
V gene: TRBV28

CDR3 protein: CSARTGRDYGYTF
CDR3 DNA: TGCAGTGCCCGGACAGGGCGGGACTATGGCTACACCTTC
D gene: TRBD1
clone size: NA
J gene: TRBJ1-2
V gene: TRBV20-1

CDR3 protein: CASRPGEVNTGELFF
CDR3 DNA: TGTGCCAGCAGACCAGGGGAAGTGAACACCGGGGAGCTGTTTTTT
D gene: NA
clone size: NA
J gene: TRBJ2-2
V gene: TRBV28

CDR3 protein: CAISERSRESGSSNEQFF
CDR3 DNA: TGTGCCATCAGCGAGCGCAGTAGGGAAAGCGGGAGTTCCAATGAGCAGTTCTTC
D gene: TRBD2
clone size: few
J gene: TRBJ2-1
V gene: TRBV10-3

CDR3 protein: CASSLPMTSGSGEQYF
CDR3 DNA: TGCGCCAGCAGCTTGCCGATGACTAGCGGGAGCGGTGAGCAGTACTTC
D gene: TRBD2
clone size: few
J gene: TRBJ2-7
V gene: TRBV5-1

CDR3 protein: CASRRVGTSSTDTQYF
CDR3 DNA: TGTGCCAGCAGAAGGGTTGGTACCTCTAGCACAGATACGCAGTATTTT
D gene: NA
clone size: NA
J gene: TRBJ2-3
V gene: TRBV11-2

CDR3 protein: CASSDSRSDSQLEDNKNIQYF
CDR3 DNA: TGTGCCAGCAGTGACTCCCGGTCGGACAGTCAACTTGAGGATAACAAAAACATTCAGTACTTC
D gene: NA
clone size: few
J gene: TRBJ2-4
V gene: TRBV6-4

CDR3 protein: CASSYIAGELFF
CDR3 DNA: TGCGCCAGCAGCTACATAGCCGGGGAGCTGTTTTTT
D gene: NA
clone size: many
J gene: TRBJ2-2
V gene: TRBV5-1

CDR3 protein: CSVILVGVEQFF
CDR3 DNA: TGCAGCGTGATCCTAGTTGGAGTTGAGCAGTTCTTC
D gene: NA
clone size: many
J gene: TRBJ2-1
V gene: TRBV29-1

CDR3 protein: CASSLPPLAGGLDTQYF
CDR3 DNA: TGTGCCAGCAGCTTACCCCCCTTGGCGGGGGGGCTAGATACGCAGTATTTT
D gene: TRBD2
clone size: few
J gene: TRBJ2-3
V gene: TRBV11-2

CDR3 protein: CASSLSGGIPTDTQYF
CDR3 DNA: TGTGCCAGCAGTTTATCGGGGGGCATCCCCACAGATACGCAGTATTTT
D gene: NA
clone size: NA
J gene: TRBJ2-3
V gene: TRBV12-3/TRBV12-4

CDR3 protein: CASSLAPGSTNQPQHF
CDR3 DNA: TGTGCCAGCAGTTTAGCCCCAGGTAGCACCAATCAGCCCCAGCATTTT
D gene: NA
clone size: few
J gene: TRBJ1-5
V gene: TRBV12-3/TRBV12-4

CDR3 protein: CSTLAGGGNEQFF
CDR3 DNA: TGCAGCACCCTAGCGGGGGGTGGCAATGAGCAGTTCTTC
D gene: TRBD2
clone size: few
J gene: TRBJ2-1
V gene: TRBV20-1

CDR3 protein: CASSGEVGGTEAFF
CDR3 DNA: TGTGCCAGCAGTGGGGAAGTGGGGGGGACTGAAGCTTTCTTT
D gene: NA
clone size: NA
J gene: TRBJ1-1
V gene: TRBV2

CDR3 protein: CASSLAGGSFYNEQFF
CDR3 DNA: TGTGCCAGCAGTTTAGCAGGCGGGAGCTTCTACAATGAGCAGTTCTTC
D gene: TRBD2
clone size: NA
J gene: TRBJ2-1
V gene: TRBV12-3/TRBV12-4

CDR3 protein: CTRSGTGTSGGARIEQFF
CDR3 DNA: TGTACCCGCAGTGGGACCGGGACTAGCGGGGGGGCGAGGATTGAGCAGTTCTTC
D gene: TRBD2
clone size: NA
J gene: TRBJ2-1
V gene: TRBV2

CDR3 protein: CASSRITAGTGKNEQFF
CDR3 DNA: TGCGCCAGCAGCCGGATTACAGCCGGGACAGGGAAGAATGAGCAGTTCTTC
D gene: TRBD1
clone size: NA
J gene: TRBJ2-1
V gene: TRBV5-1

CDR3 protein: CSASPDRGEETQYF
CDR3 DNA: TGCAGTGCTAGTCCCGACAGGGGCGAAGAGACCCAGTACTTC
D gene: TRBD1
clone size: NA
J gene: TRBJ2-5
V gene: TRBV20-1

CDR3 protein: CASSLELAGGAYEQYF
CDR3 DNA: TGCGCCAGCAGCTTGGAGCTAGCGGGAGGGGCCTACGAGCAGTACTTC
D gene: TRBD2
clone size: few
J gene: TRBJ2-7
V gene: TRBV5-1

CDR3 protein: CASKASSSFNEQFF
CDR3 DNA: TGTGCCAGCAAGGCTAGCAGTTCGTTTAATGAGCAGTTCTTC
D gene: NA
clone size: few
J gene: TRBJ2-1
V gene: TRBV2

CDR3 protein: CATSDLSGVKDTQYF
CDR3 DNA: TGTGCCACCAGTGATTTGTCTGGGGTGAAAGATACGCAGTATTTT
D gene: NA
clone size: NA
J gene: TRBJ2-3
V gene: TRBV24-1

CDR3 protein: CASSFSGQGRYF
CDR3 DNA: TGTGCCAGCAGTTTTTCGGGACAGGGGCGATATTTT
D gene: TRBD1
clone size: few
J gene: TRBJ1-3
V gene: TRBV12-3/TRBV12-4